The next 32 T cell receptor beta chains were all read from a single sample in a study of human T cells and chemical hapten exposure. Time point here: healthy volunteer bleed at 6 weeks. RNA extraction used unfractionated whole blood as the source of total RNA. TCRdb processed the RACE reads anew with MiXCR; each CDR3 protein has one entry. Among tens of thousands of distinct CDR3 sequences listed, roughly 5% were seen once. Material: whole blood. These receptors were obtained from a human donor in good health. Some clones in this sample may be carry-over from other donors' samples.

The V call is TRBV4-2, the J call TRBJ2-2; D is possibly TRBD2 (5 bases). Germline V lookup: CDR1 LGHNA, CDR2 YNFKEQ. V shed 0 bases and J shed 0 bases, with 8 bases lying between them. This CDR3 is built from 16 residues. CDR3 region: CASSQDTAANTGELFF. Written as DNA, the CDR3 is TGTGCCAGCAGCCAAGATACAGCGGCGAACACCGGGGAGCTGTTTTTT.

This clonotype was counted between two and nine times. The CDR3 spells CASRIRRETYYEQYF. CDR3 in DNA: TGTGCCAGCAGGATCCGGCGGGAGACTTACTACGAGCAGTACTTC. This chain uses TRBV6-1 with TRBJ2-7, with TRBD2 matching 7 bases. The CDR3 extends over 15 amino acids. Losses at the gene ends were 6 bases for V and 3 bases for J; bases not matched to a gene: 11. The germline gives CDR1 MNHNS, CDR2 SASEGT.

This clonotype was detected many times. This chain connects TRBV6-5 to TRBJ2-1; maybe TRBD2 (6 bases). With 6 bases removed from V and 4 bases from J, the gap between germline ends came to 10 bases. The V gene's germline CDR1 is MNHEY and CDR2 SVGAGI. This CDR3 has 13 residues. CDR3 protein: CASSWSGYNEQFF. CDR3 coding DNA: TGTGCCAGCAGCTGGAGCGGGTACAATGAGCAGTTCTTC.

This clonotype was recorded many times. DNA of the CDR3: TGCAGTGCTAGAGAGGTGCGCACAGATACGCAGTATTTT. The encoded protein is CSAREVRTDTQYF. The chain links TRBV20-1 to TRBJ2-3; no reliable D call. CDR3 length: 13 amino acids. The germline V gene encodes CDR1 DFQATT and CDR2 SNEGSKA (reference sequence). V was clipped by 0 bases and J by 1 base, with 5 bases between them.

In regard to this clonotype: One base away lies a much larger clone, so this may be a sequencing read error. The chain joins TRBV20-1 to TRBJ1-4, with D possibly matching TRBD1 (6 bases). The CDR3 runs to 15 residues. V was trimmed by 1 base and J by 6 bases, leaving 15 bases between them. Germline CDR1 reads DFQATT; CDR2 reads SNEGSKA (reference sequence). CDR3: CSARVNGDKDEKLFF. The CDR3, as DNA: TGCAGTGCTAGAGTGAACGGGGACAAAGATGAAAAACTGTTTTTT.

This clonotype was seen only a few times. The chain employs TRBV7-2 and TRBJ1-4; 7 bases align to TRBD1. CDR1 is SGHTA, CDR2 FQGNSA, per germline. J was trimmed by 2 bases and V by 5 bases; bases with no gene match: 8. The CDR3 spans 16 residues. CDR3 in DNA: TGTGCCAGCAGCGCCGGACAGGCGACGACTAATGAAAAACTGTTTTTT. Translation gives CASSAGQATTNEKLFF. The whole variable domain, remainder taken from reference TRBV7-2 and TRBJ1-4, is GAGVSQSPSNKVTEKGKDVELRCDPISGHTALYWYRQSLGQGLEFLIYFQGNSAPDKSGLPSDRFSAERTGGSVSTLTIQRTQQEDSAVYLCASSAGQATTNEKLFFGSGTQLSVL.

The table lists this clonotype with many counts. The chain joins TRBV20-1 to TRBJ1-5; D is possibly TRBD1 (5 bases). Germline V gives CDR1 DFQATT, CDR2 SNEGSKA (reference sequence). The CDR3 extends over 16 amino acids. V was cut by 6 bases and J by 0 bases, with 18 bases left in between. CDR3 sequence (DNA): TGCAGTGCCAAAGGGAGGGGCGGATATAGCAATCAGCCCCAGCATTTT. This codes for CSAKGRGGYSNQPQHF.

The table lists this clonotype with a few counts. V and J are TRBV4-3 and TRBJ1-6, with 7 positions matching TRBD1. The CDR3 is made up of 20 amino acids. The ends lost 3 bases at V and 0 bases at J; junction bases unmatched: 14. Germline CDR1 reads LGHNA; CDR2 reads YSLEER. The CDR3 nucleotides are TGCGCCAGCAGCCAGGTGGACAGGCGATATGGGCTCTCCTATAATTCACCCCTCCACTTT. This translates into CASSQVDRRYGLSYNSPLHF.

This clonotype was found many times. The CDR3, as DNA: TGTGCCAGCACCCTCCCCGGGGACACAGATACGCAGTATTTT. Amino acids: CASTLPGDTDTQYF. The chain employs TRBV28 and TRBJ2-3; D possibly corresponds to TRBD2 (5 bases). The CDR3 extends over 14 amino acids. V was shortened by 7 bases and J by 2 bases, with 13 bases between the two germline ends. CDR1 is MDHEN and CDR2 is SYDVKM in the germline V gene.

This clonotype turned up a few times. V usage is TRBV2 and J usage is TRBJ1-1; 8 nucleotides align to TRBD1. This CDR3 comprises 14 residues. Per the germline V gene, CDR1 is SNHLY and CDR2 is FYNNEI. Losses at the gene ends were 5 bases for V and 3 bases for J; bases not matched to a gene: 5. CDR3 amino acids: CASSPQGGDTEAFF. The CDR3 DNA reads as TGTGCCAGCAGTCCACAGGGGGGGGACACTGAAGCTTTCTTT.

This clonotype turned up a few times. The chain is built from TRBV10-1 and TRBJ1-5; a weak D match, TRBD1 (5 bases). CDR1 is WNHNN, CDR2 SYGVQD, per germline (reference sequence). This CDR3 spans 15 amino acids. V lost 2 bases and J lost 9, with 17 bases in between. CDR3 amino acids: CASSEGARGSGPQHF. As DNA, the CDR3 is TGCGCCAGCAGTGAGGGAGCGAGGGGCTCCGGGCCCCAGCATTTT.

This clonotype was detected many times. The V and J genes are TRBV10-2 and TRBJ1-2; D gene unclear. Germline CDR1 reads WSHSY; CDR2 reads SAAADI. This CDR3 region has 13 residues. The V end was cut by 2 bases, the J end by 4 bases, with 8 bases between. CDR3 DNA: TGCGCCAGCAGTGAGGCGGTTACCTATGGCTACACCTTC. It specifies CASSEAVTYGYTF.

This clonotype was seen repeatedly, ten times or more. This rearrangement joins TRBV12-3 or TRBV12-4 to TRBJ1-2; 11 bases are a match to TRBD1. V shed 3 bases, J shed 7 bases, and the junction held 4 bases outside the gene matches. The CDR3 length is 14 residues. The CDR3 here is CASSLDRGRSGYTF. DNA for the CDR3: TGTGCCAGCAGTTTGGACAGGGGGCGGAGTGGCTACACCTTC.

This clonotype was detected many times. The V call is TRBV7-2, the J call TRBJ1-1; 7 bases agree with TRBD1. CDR1 is SGHTA, CDR2 FQGNSA, per germline. The CDR3 is 14 residues long. V gave up 4 bases and J gave up 5 bases; unmatched junction bases: 7. This CDR3 reads CASSSRGRGTEAFF. The CDR3 nucleotides are TGTGCCAGCAGCTCGAGGGGGCGCGGTACTGAAGCTTTCTTT.

A few counts support this clonotype. The V call is TRBV18, the J call TRBJ1-1, with D unclear. This CDR3 spans 16 amino acids. V gave up 3 bases and J gave up 3 bases, with 17 bases separating them. Looked up from germline, CDR1 is KGHSH and CDR2 is LQKENI. The CDR3 loop reads CASSPSVGHWDTEAFF. The CDR3 region has the DNA TGTGCCAGCTCACCGTCCGTAGGTCACTGGGACACTGAAGCTTTCTTT.

This clonotype was detected ten times or more. CDR3 sequence: CATRDRGNQPQHF. CDR3 nucleotide sequence: TGTGCCACAAGGGACAGGGGCAATCAGCCCCAGCATTTT. V and J are TRBV24-1 and TRBJ1-5; 9 nucleotides agree with TRBD1. V dropped 10 bases and J dropped 2; count of bases not matched to a gene: 2. In germline, CDR1 is KGHDR, CDR2 SFDVKD. This CDR3 is 13 amino acids long.

This clonotype came up many times. V is TRBV6-2 or TRBV6-3 and J is TRBJ1-1, with a weak D call TRBD1 (6 bases). Germline CDR1 MNHEY, CDR2 SVGEGT. The V and J ends lost 4 bases and 2 bases respectively, with 11 bases between them. The CDR3 covers 14 residues. CDR3 DNA: TGTGCCAGCAGTTTTACAGGGTTCAACACTGAAGCTTTCTTT. This sequence encodes CASSFTGFNTEAFF.

This clonotype was picked up many times. The chain joins TRBV5-1 to TRBJ2-7; D may be TRBD1 or TRBD2 (5 bases each). The CDR3 sequence is 14 residues long. The V and J ends lost 0 bases and 4 bases respectively, with 11 bases between them. Germline loops: CDR1 SGHRS, CDR2 YFSETQ. CDR3 bases: TGCGCCAGCAGCTTGGAAGGCAGGGAGTACGAGCAGTACTTC. As protein: CASSLEGREYEQYF.

V is TRBV5-4 and J is TRBJ1-1, with TRBD1 as a possible D gene (6 bases). V was cut by 0 bases and J by 0 bases, with 12 bases left in between. This CDR3 comprises 16 residues. Germline loops: CDR1 SGHNT, CDR2 YYREEE (reference sequence). CDR3 protein: CASSLGLGDMNTEAFF. The DNA of the CDR3 is TGTGCCAGCAGCTTGGGACTAGGGGACATGAACACTGAAGCTTTCTTT. The full variable domain, rest sourced from reference TRBV5-4 and TRBJ1-1, is ETGVTQSPTHLIKTRGQQVTLRCSSQSGHNTVSWYQQALGQGPQFIFQYYREEENGRGNFPPRFSGLQFPNYSSELNVNALELDDSALYLCASSLGLGDMNTEAFFGQGTRLTVV.

The chain has TRBV4-2 and TRBJ1-1; D unclear. CDR1 is LGHNA and CDR2 is YNFKEQ in the germline V gene. V lost 1 base and J lost 3, with 12 bases in between. The CDR3 consists of 15 residues. In DNA, the CDR3 is TGTGCCAGCAGCCAAGCCCCCCCCGGGGACACTGAAGCTTTCTTT. Amino acid sequence: CASSQAPPGDTEAFF.

This clonotype has at least ten counts. The chain has TRBV3-1 and TRBJ1-1, with a possible D match to TRBD1 (6 bases). Per germline, CDR1 LGHDT and CDR2 YNNKEL (reference sequence). The CDR3 length is 14 residues. Trimming shortened V by 4 bases and J by 3 bases, and 12 bases separated the two germline ends. For the CDR3, the DNA is TGTGCCAGCAGCCCCAGGGACACGGACACTGAAGCTTTCTTT. Translated, it gives CASSPRDTDTEAFF.

On this clonotype itself: Being one base from a much bigger clone, this may be a read error. The V and J genes are TRBV3-1 and TRBJ2-3, with D unresolved. This CDR3 spans 15 amino acids. The germline gives CDR1 LGHDT, CDR2 YNNKEL (reference sequence). The CDR3 nucleotides are TGTGCCACCAGCCATGTATCGGGTACGGCAGATACGCAGTATTTT. This gives the protein CATSHVSGTADTQYF.

To note about this clonotype: Given a much more abundant clone one base away, this may be a read error. The chain recombines TRBV20-1 with TRBJ2-7, with 9 bases aligning to TRBD1. The CDR3 spans 14 residues. Germline-derived CDR1 and CDR2 are DFQATT and SNEGSKA (reference sequence). CDR3 loop: CSVRDWDRAYEQYF. In DNA, the CDR3 is TGCAGTGTTAGAGATTGGGACAGGGCCTACGAGCAGTACTTC.

This clonotype was found many times. The V gene is TRBV10-1, the J gene TRBJ1-1, with unresolved D. CDR1 and CDR2 (germline): WNHNN, SYGVQD (reference sequence). The length of the CDR3 is 15 residues. The ends were cut back, 2 bases at V and 5 bases at J, with 15 bases in the middle. The CDR3 loop reads CASSETPEGGTEAFF. As DNA, the CDR3 is TGCGCCAGCAGTGAGACCCCCGAGGGAGGAACTGAAGCTTTCTTT.

This chain connects TRBV6-6 to TRBJ1-5; the D gene is possibly TRBD1 (5 bases). The CDR3 has 17 amino acids. Germline CDR1 is MNHNY and CDR2 is SVGAGI (reference sequence). Trimming took 8 bases from V and 7 from J, leaving 27 bases between them. The CDR3 DNA follows: TGTGCCAGCGGGAGAGAACAGGCCTACACCGCGAACCAGCCCCAGCATTTT. Translation: CASGREQAYTANQPQHF.

This clonotype was counted ten times or more. This chain connects TRBV12-3 or TRBV12-4 to TRBJ2-5; the D gene is possibly TRBD1 (6 bases). Trimming left V 5 bases short and J 2 bases short, with 9 bases between. The CDR3 spans 13 residues. CDR3 in amino acids: CASSGQPQETQYF. The CDR3 DNA sequence: TGTGCCAGCAGTGGACAGCCTCAAGAGACCCAGTACTTC.

At least ten counts were recorded for this clonotype. The rearrangement uses TRBV28 and TRBJ2-4, with 15 positions matching TRBD2. Trimming cost V 5 bases and J 7 bases; bases outside gene matches: 3. The CDR3 has 15 residues. Germline CDR1 reads MDHEN; CDR2 reads SYDVKM. CDR3 DNA sequence: TGTGCCAGCAGTCTCGGGACTAGCGGGAGGAACATTCAGTACTTC. It codes for CASSLGTSGRNIQYF.

Only a few counts were recorded for this clonotype. The chain combines TRBV29-1 with TRBJ2-7; 12 bases match TRBD1. With V trimmed by 7 bases and J by 4 bases, 5 bases remained unmatched. This CDR3 spans 13 amino acids. Germline lookup yields CDR1 SQVTM and CDR2 ANQGSEA. The DNA for the CDR3 is TGCAGCGGCATGGGACAGGGGGCGTACGAGCAGTACTTC. The encoded protein is CSGMGQGAYEQYF.

This clonotype was found many times. The CDR3 here is CSARDSGDQETQYF. The CDR3 DNA reads TGCAGTGCTAGAGATAGCGGGGACCAAGAGACCCAGTACTTC. The chain combines TRBV20-1 with TRBJ2-5, with 8 positions matching TRBD2. Looked up from germline, CDR1 is DFQATT and CDR2 is SNEGSKA (reference sequence). The CDR3 is made up of 14 amino acids. The J segment lost 0 bases and the V segment lost 0 bases, leaving 0 bases of the junction unmatched.

On this clonotype itself: Since a much larger clone is just one base distant, this may be a read error. The J gene is TRBJ2-5, the V gene TRBV7-2; D is unresolved. This CDR3 contains 13 residues. Trimming cost V 5 bases and J 6 bases, with 13 bases left between them. Germline V CDR1 and CDR2: SGHTA, FQGNSA. The CDR3 DNA reads as TGTGCCAGCAGCGCGGCCCAAGGTCAGACCCAGTACTTC. This gives the protein CASSAAQGQTQYF.

V usage is TRBV7-2 and J usage is TRBJ1-3; 7 bases agree with TRBD1. Germline assignment: CDR1 SGHTA and CDR2 FQGNSA. There are 14 residues in the CDR3. Trimming cost V 5 bases and J 0 bases; bases outside gene matches: 1. CDR3 residues: CASSRDSSGNTIYF. As DNA, the CDR3 is TGTGCCAGCAGCCGGGACAGCTCTGGAAACACCATATATTTT.

This clonotype has only a few counts. V usage is TRBV6-2 or TRBV6-3 and J usage is TRBJ1-5, with no clear D. With 2 bases removed from V and 3 bases from J, the gap between germline ends came to 20 bases. CDR3 size: 18 residues. Per germline, CDR1 MNHEY and CDR2 SVGEGT. CDR3 region: CASSYNGVVREANQPQHF. The CDR3 coding sequence is TGTGCCAGCAGTTACAACGGGGTTGTGCGGGAAGCCAATCAGCCCCAGCATTTT.